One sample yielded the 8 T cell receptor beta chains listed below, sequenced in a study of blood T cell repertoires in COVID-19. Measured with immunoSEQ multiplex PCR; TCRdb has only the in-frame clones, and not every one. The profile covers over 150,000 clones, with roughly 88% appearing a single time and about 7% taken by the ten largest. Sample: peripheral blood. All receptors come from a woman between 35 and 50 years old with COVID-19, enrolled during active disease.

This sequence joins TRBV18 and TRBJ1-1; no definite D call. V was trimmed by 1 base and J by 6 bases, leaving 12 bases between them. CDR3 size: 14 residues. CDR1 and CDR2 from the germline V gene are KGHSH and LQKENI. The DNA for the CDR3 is TGTGCCAGCTCACCACTACAGCCCCAAGCTGAAGCTTTCTTT. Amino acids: CASSPLQPQAEAFF.

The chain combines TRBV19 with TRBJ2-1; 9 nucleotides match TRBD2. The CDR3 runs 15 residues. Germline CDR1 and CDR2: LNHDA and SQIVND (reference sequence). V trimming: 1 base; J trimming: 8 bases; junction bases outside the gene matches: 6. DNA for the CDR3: TGTGCCAGTAGTATAGGGCGGGGGGGAGGAGATGAGCAGTTCTTC. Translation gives CASSIGRGGGDEQFF. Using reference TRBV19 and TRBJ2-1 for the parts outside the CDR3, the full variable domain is DGGITQSPKYLFRKEGQNVTLSCEQNLNHDAMYWYRQDPGQGLRLIYYSQIVNDFQKGDIAEGYSVSREKKESFPLTVTSAQKNPTAFYLCASSIGRGGGDEQFFGPGTRLTVL.

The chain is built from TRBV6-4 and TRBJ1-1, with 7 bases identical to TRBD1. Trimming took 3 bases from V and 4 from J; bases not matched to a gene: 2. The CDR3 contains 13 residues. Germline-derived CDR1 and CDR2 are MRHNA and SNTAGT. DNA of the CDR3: TGTGCCAGCAGTGAGGGGGACAGCACTGAAGCTTTCTTT. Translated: CASSEGDSTEAFF.

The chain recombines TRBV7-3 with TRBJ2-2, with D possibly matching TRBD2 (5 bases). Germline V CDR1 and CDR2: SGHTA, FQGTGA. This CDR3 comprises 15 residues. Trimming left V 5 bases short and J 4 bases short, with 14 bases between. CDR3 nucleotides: TGTGCCAGCAGCCCGGACTCCGGTCCCACCGGGGAGCTGTTTTTT. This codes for CASSPDSGPTGELFF.

The CDR3 loop is CSATGNTEAFF. The CDR3 bases are TGCAGCGCGACAGGGAACACTGAAGCTTTCTTT. The chain joins TRBV29-1 to TRBJ1-1, with D maybe TRBD1 (6 bases). V was shortened by 7 bases and J by 1 base, with 7 bases between the two germline ends. CDR3 length: 11 residues. From germline, CDR1 is SQVTM and CDR2 ANQGSEA.

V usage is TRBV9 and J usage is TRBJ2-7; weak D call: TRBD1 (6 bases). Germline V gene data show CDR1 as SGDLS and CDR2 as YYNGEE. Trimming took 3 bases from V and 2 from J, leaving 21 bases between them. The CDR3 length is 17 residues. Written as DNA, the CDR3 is TGTGCCAGCAGCGGCCCCTCCCTAACGGGACAACCCTACGAGCAGTACTTC. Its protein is CASSGPSLTGQPYEQYF.

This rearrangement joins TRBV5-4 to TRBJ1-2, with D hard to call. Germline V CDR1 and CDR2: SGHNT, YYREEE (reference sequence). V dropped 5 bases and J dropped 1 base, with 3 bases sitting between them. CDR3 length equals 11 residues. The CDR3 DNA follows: TGTGCCAGCAGGCGTAACTATGGCTACACCTTC. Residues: CASRRNYGYTF.

DNA of the CDR3: TGTGCCAGCAGCTTGCAGGGGGCCCCGGGGAACACTGAAGCTTTCTTT. It codes for CASSLQGAPGNTEAFF. The V call is TRBV5-8, the J call TRBJ1-1; TRBD1 agrees at 8 bases. Germline CDR1 SGHTS, CDR2 YDEGEE. V lost 1 base, J lost 1 base, and 6 bases stayed unmatched. The CDR3 runs to 16 residues.